This passage covers 25 T cell receptor beta chains from one sample sequenced in a study of T cell responses to AZD1222 COVID-19 vaccine. The assay was immunoSEQ multiplex PCR, and TCRdb's table has in-frame clones only and misses some. Seen here are around 130,000 clones, 90% to 95% observed once, and the top ten hold less than 5%. Here the sequenced sample was peripheral blood, taken 28 days after the second AZD1222 dose. These TCRs come from an adult who received the AZD1222 COVID-19 vaccine.

The chain combines TRBV29-1 with TRBJ2-5; TRBD2 matches at 7 bases. With 4 bases clipped from V and 5 bases from J, the junction kept 4 bases outside the gene matches. Germline V gene sequence: CDR1 SQVTM, CDR2 ANQGSEA. The CDR3 is 12 amino acids. CDR3: CSVGGGIETQYF. DNA of the CDR3: TGCAGCGTTGGCGGGGGAATCGAGACCCAGTACTTC.

The J gene is TRBJ2-5, the V gene TRBV7-8, with TRBD2 matching 11 bases. This CDR3 region has 15 residues. With V trimmed by 3 bases and J by 5 bases, 5 bases remained unmatched. Per germline, CDR1 SGHVS and CDR2 FQNEAQ. CDR3 bases: TGTGCCAGCAGCTTTGGCCTAGCGGGAGGTGAGACCCAGTACTTC. This encodes CASSFGLAGGETQYF.

This clone was counted a single time. The chain uses TRBV6-5 and TRBJ2-3; a weak D match, TRBD2 (5 bases). The germline V gene encodes CDR1 MNHEY and CDR2 SVGAGI. V was clipped by 5 bases and J by 2 bases, with 11 bases between them. The CDR3 has 14 amino acids. CDR3 nucleotide sequence: TGTGCCAGCAGTATGAGCGGCCTCACAGATACGCAGTATTTT. Translating gives CASSMSGLTDTQYF.

The rearrangement links TRBV11-3 to TRBJ1-1; D is possibly TRBD1 (5 bases). CDR1 is SGHNT, CDR2 YENEEA, per germline. The CDR3 is 13 residues long. V was shortened by 6 bases and J by 4 bases, with 12 bases between the two germline ends. Here the CDR3 DNA reads TGTGCCAGCAGGAAAGACAGTGGCACTGAAGCTTTCTTT. It encodes CASRKDSGTEAFF.

The V call is TRBV24-1, the J call TRBJ2-7; D not resolved. V lost 9 bases, J lost 3 bases, and 17 bases lay in between. This CDR3 comprises 14 residues. The V gene's germline CDR1 is KGHDR and CDR2 SFDVKD. Here the CDR3 DNA reads TGTGCCACCCCTCCAAAGGAGCTCTGCTACGAGCAGTACTTC. Residues: CATPPKELCYEQYF.

The rearrangement links TRBV7-8 to TRBJ2-3; possible D gene TRBD1, 5 bases. This CDR3 spans 16 amino acids. V was shortened by 5 bases and J by 0 bases, with 15 bases between the two germline ends. Germline CDR1 SGHVS, CDR2 FQNEAQ. CDR3 DNA: TGTGCCAGCAGCCACCGTTGGACAACTAGCACAGATACGCAGTATTTT. Translated, it gives CASSHRWTTSTDTQYF.

V usage is TRBV6-5 and J usage is TRBJ1-5, with D maybe TRBD1 (6 bases). Trimming shortened V by 7 bases and J by 3 bases, and 13 bases separated the two germline ends. Germline CDR1 is MNHEY and CDR2 is SVGAGI. The CDR3 is 14 amino acids. CDR3 nucleotide sequence: TGTGCCAGCACGGAACAGGGAGACAATCAGCCCCAGCATTTT. Residues: CASTEQGDNQPQHF.

V is TRBV7-2 and J is TRBJ2-1; D is undetermined. CDR1 is SGHTA and CDR2 is FQGNSA in the germline V gene. The germline V and J ends were trimmed by 0 bases and 7 bases, with 7 bases remaining between them. The CDR3 runs 13 residues. CDR3 protein: CASSLAPWNEQFF. The CDR3 DNA sequence: TGTGCCAGCAGCTTAGCTCCGTGGAATGAGCAGTTCTTC. The variable domain in full, with the rest retrieved from reference TRBV7-2 and TRBJ2-1, is GAGVSQSPSNKVTEKGKDVELRCDPISGHTALYWYRQSLGQGLEFLIYFQGNSAPDKSGLPSDRFSAERTGGSVSTLTIQRTQQEDSAVYLCASSLAPWNEQFFGPGTRLTVL.

The V gene is TRBV28, the J gene TRBJ2-5; no clear D. Germline V gene lookup returns CDR1 MDHEN and CDR2 SYDVKM. V was shortened by 10 bases and J by 2 bases, with 5 bases between the two germline ends. CDR3 size: 10 residues. The CDR3 is CATIQETQYF. In nucleotides, the CDR3 is TGTGCCACCATTCAAGAGACCCAGTACTTC. The variable domain in full, completed from reference TRBV28 and TRBJ2-5, reads DVKVTQSSRYLVKRTGEKVFLECVQDMDHENMFWYRQDPGLGLRLIYFSYDVKMKEKGDIPEGYSVSREKKERFSLILESASTNQTSMYLCATIQETQYFGPGTRLLVL.

This chain connects TRBV5-1 to TRBJ2-2, with D perhaps matching TRBD1 (5 bases). The length of the CDR3 is 14 residues. V was shortened by 7 bases and J by 1 base, with 11 bases between the two germline ends. Per germline, CDR1 SGHRS and CDR2 YFSETQ. CDR3 region: CASLQGLNTGELFF. The CDR3 region has the DNA TGCGCCAGCCTGCAGGGCCTGAACACCGGGGAGCTGTTTTTT.

The V gene is TRBV5-4, the J gene TRBJ2-7; 10 bases align to TRBD2. The germline gives CDR1 SGHNT, CDR2 YYREEE (reference sequence). This CDR3 comprises 16 residues. V lost 4 bases to trimming and J lost 6 bases; unmatched junction nucleotides: 13. The chain's CDR3 is CASSPRQFLAGAEQYF. The CDR3, as DNA: TGTGCCAGCAGCCCCCGGCAGTTTCTAGCGGGAGCCGAGCAGTACTTC. Using reference TRBV5-4 and TRBJ2-7 for the parts outside the CDR3, the full variable domain is ETGVTQSPTHLIKTRGQQVTLRCSSQSGHNTVSWYQQALGQGPQFIFQYYREEENGRGNFPPRFSGLQFPNYSSELNVNALELDDSALYLCASSPRQFLAGAEQYFGPGTRLTVT.

The chain is built from TRBV5-1 and TRBJ2-2; 8 bases are a match to TRBD1. CDR3 size: 15 residues. V lost 4 bases and J lost 6; bases outside the gene matches: 8. Germline CDR1 and CDR2: SGHRS and YFSETQ. Here the CDR3 reads CASSPGTGRAGELFF. The CDR3 DNA reads TGCGCCAGCAGCCCAGGGACAGGTCGCGCCGGGGAGCTGTTTTTT.

The chain joins TRBV2 to TRBJ2-3; 9 nucleotides align to TRBD1. Trimming removed 6 bases from V and 5 bases from J; junction bases left unmatched: 0. The CDR3 runs 12 residues. Per germline, CDR1 SNHLY and CDR2 FYNNEI. CDR3 in DNA: TGTGCCAGCAGGGACAGGGGAGATACGCAGTATTTT. Residues: CASRDRGDTQYF.

V gene TRBV5-8 combines with J gene TRBJ1-5, with D possibly matching TRBD1 (5 bases). CDR1 and CDR2 (germline): SGHTS, YDEGEE. This CDR3 contains 13 residues. Trimming took off 4 bases at V and 6 bases at J, with 11 bases between the two ends. CDR3 sequence (DNA): TGTGCCAGCAGCCCGGGGCAGGGTCAGCCCCAGCATTTT. This sequence encodes CASSPGQGQPQHF.

To note about this clone: The sample has other DNA sequences that encode this CDR3 too. V is TRBV4-3 and J is TRBJ1-5; no firm D call. This CDR3 is 13 amino acids long. Looked up from germline, CDR1 is LGHNA and CDR2 is YSLEER. V was cut by 0 bases and J by 7 bases, with 7 bases left in between. CDR3 in DNA: TGCGCCAGCAGCCAAGATCTTGGGCAGCCCCAGCATTTT. Translation gives CASSQDLGQPQHF.

The rearrangement joins TRBV6-2 or TRBV6-3 to TRBJ1-1; tentative D call: TRBD1 (6 bases). The CDR3 length is 16 residues. V dropped 4 bases and J dropped 2 bases, with 17 bases sitting between them. CDR1 is MNHEY, CDR2 SVGEGT, per germline. The CDR3 spells CASSSGRNRVNTEAFF. The DNA of the CDR3 is TGTGCCAGCAGTTCGGGGCGAAACAGGGTAAACACTGAAGCTTTCTTT.

CDR3 DNA: TGTGCCAGCAGTTCACGCGTCCTTACAGGGGCTGGGGCCAACGTCCTGACTTTC. Protein product: CASSSRVLTGAGANVLTF. The J gene is TRBJ2-6, the V gene TRBV28; 7 bases line up with TRBD1. CDR1 is MDHEN, CDR2 SYDVKM, per germline. The CDR3 has 18 amino acids. V lost 4 bases, J lost 2 bases, and 11 bases stayed unmatched.

This clone was seen only a few times. CDR3 sequence (DNA): TGTGCCAGCAGCTTAGCGGGTCGCAGGGACACCGGGGAGCTGTTTTTT. Encoded protein: CASSLAGRRDTGELFF. The chain combines TRBV7-2 with TRBJ2-2, with a possible D match to TRBD1 (5 bases). Germline V lookup: CDR1 SGHTA, CDR2 FQGNSA. This CDR3 comprises 16 residues. V lost 0 bases and J 3 bases, leaving 11 bases between the germline ends.

V and J are TRBV19 and TRBJ2-2; tentatively, D is TRBD1 or TRBD2 (5 bases each). Germline V gives CDR1 LNHDA, CDR2 SQIVND (reference sequence). The CDR3 has 18 residues. V was pared by 5 bases and J by 0 bases, with 19 bases between. CDR3 loop: CASSPGALPVANTGELFF. DNA of the CDR3: TGTGCCAGTAGTCCCGGGGCCCTGCCGGTCGCGAACACCGGGGAGCTGTTTTTT. Together with reference TRBV19 and TRBJ2-2, the CDR3 gives the full variable domain: DGGITQSPKYLFRKEGQNVTLSCEQNLNHDAMYWYRQDPGQGLRLIYYSQIVNDFQKGDIAEGYSVSREKKESFPLTVTSAQKNPTAFYLCASSPGALPVANTGELFFGEGSRLTVL.

The J gene is TRBJ2-1, the V gene TRBV10-3, with 8 bases aligning to TRBD2. From germline, CDR1 is ENHRY and CDR2 SYGVKD. V trimming: 10 bases; J trimming: 6 bases; junction bases outside the gene matches: 8. The CDR3 spans 13 residues. Here the CDR3 DNA reads TGTGCCACCTCCACCGGGACTAGCAATGAGCAGTTCTTC. This codes for CATSTGTSNEQFF.

The chain joins TRBV7-2 to TRBJ2-1, with TRBD1 matching over 11 bases. Germline V gene lookup returns CDR1 SGHTA and CDR2 FQGNSA. The CDR3 has 15 amino acids. Losses at the gene ends were 5 bases for V and 7 bases for J; bases not matched to a gene: 7. The CDR3 DNA reads TGTGCCAGCAGCCTCCGGGACAGGGGGTGGAATGAGCAGTTCTTC. It codes for CASSLRDRGWNEQFF.

This chain connects TRBV4-3 to TRBJ2-1; TRBD2 agrees at 9 bases. Germline V gene lookup returns CDR1 LGHNA and CDR2 YSLEER. This CDR3 comprises 16 residues. The V segment lost 3 bases and the J segment 6 bases; nucleotides outside the gene matches: 9. CDR3 sequence reads: CASSQAPAGGANEQFF. CDR3 in DNA: TGCGCCAGCAGCCAGGCCCCAGCGGGAGGTGCCAATGAGCAGTTCTTC.

The genes are TRBV9 and TRBJ1-6, with 7 nucleotides matching TRBD1. The ends lost 0 bases at V and 7 bases at J; junction bases unmatched: 4. The CDR3 is 15 residues long. CDR1 is SGDLS, CDR2 YYNGEE, per germline. CDR3 sequence reads: CASSVAGQRNSPLHF. CDR3 sequence (DNA): TGTGCCAGCAGCGTAGCGGGACAGCGAAATTCACCCCTCCACTTT.

The J gene is TRBJ1-2, the V gene TRBV6-5; no clear D. V dropped 2 bases and J dropped 4 bases, with 8 bases sitting between them. There are 13 residues in the CDR3. In germline, CDR1 is MNHEY, CDR2 SVGAGI. CDR3 sequence: CASSYELLYGYTF. CDR3 coding DNA: TGTGCCAGCAGTTACGAGCTGCTCTATGGCTACACCTTC.

This chain joins TRBV4-2 and TRBJ2-3; D not resolved. Germline assignment: CDR1 LGHNA and CDR2 YNFKEQ. With 0 bases removed from V and 4 bases from J, the gap between germline ends came to 5 bases. The CDR3 contains 13 residues. The CDR3 is CASSQDWADTQYF. The CDR3 coding sequence is TGTGCCAGCAGCCAAGATTGGGCAGATACGCAGTATTTT.